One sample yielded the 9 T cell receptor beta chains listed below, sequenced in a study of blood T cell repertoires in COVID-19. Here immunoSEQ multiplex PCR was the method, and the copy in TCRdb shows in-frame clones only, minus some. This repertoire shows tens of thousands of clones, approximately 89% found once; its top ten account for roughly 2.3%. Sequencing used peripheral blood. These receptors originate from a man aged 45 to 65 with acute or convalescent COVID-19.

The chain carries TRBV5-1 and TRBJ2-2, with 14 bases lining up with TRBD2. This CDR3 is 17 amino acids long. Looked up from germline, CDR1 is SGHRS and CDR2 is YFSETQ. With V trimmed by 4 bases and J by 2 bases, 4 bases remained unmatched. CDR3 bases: TGCGCCAGCAGCATCGGACTAGCGGGGGGTAACACCGGGGAGCTGTTTTTT. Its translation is CASSIGLAGGNTGELFF.

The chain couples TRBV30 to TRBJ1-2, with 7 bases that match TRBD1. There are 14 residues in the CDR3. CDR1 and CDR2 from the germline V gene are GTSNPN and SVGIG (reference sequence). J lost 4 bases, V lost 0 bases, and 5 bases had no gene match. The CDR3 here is CAWSVGGGGYGYTF. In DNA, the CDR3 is TGTGCCTGGAGTGTCGGAGGGGGCGGCTATGGCTACACCTTC.

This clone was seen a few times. The CDR3 loop reads CAWSVGSSGGSYNEQFF. The CDR3 DNA reads TGTGCCTGGAGTGTAGGATCTAGCGGGGGTTCCTACAATGAGCAGTTCTTC. V is TRBV30 and J is TRBJ2-1, with 10 bases aligning to TRBD2. With V trimmed by 0 bases and J by 1 base, 6 bases remained unmatched. From germline, CDR1 is GTSNPN and CDR2 SVGIG (reference sequence). CDR3 length: 17 amino acids.

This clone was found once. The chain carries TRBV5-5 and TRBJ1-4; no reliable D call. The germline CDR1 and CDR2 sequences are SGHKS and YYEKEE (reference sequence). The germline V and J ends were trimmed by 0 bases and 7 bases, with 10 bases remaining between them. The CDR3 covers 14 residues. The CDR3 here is CASSLGEGGEKLFF. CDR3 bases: TGTGCCAGCAGCTTGGGGGAGGGCGGTGAAAAACTGTTTTTT.

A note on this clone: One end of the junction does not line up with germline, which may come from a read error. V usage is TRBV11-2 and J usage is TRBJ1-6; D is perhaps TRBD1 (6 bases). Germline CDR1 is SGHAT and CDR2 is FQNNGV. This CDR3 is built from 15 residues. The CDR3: CASSVDQGTNSPLHF. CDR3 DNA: TGTGCCAGCAGCGTAGATCAGGGGACCAATTCACCCCTCCACTTT.

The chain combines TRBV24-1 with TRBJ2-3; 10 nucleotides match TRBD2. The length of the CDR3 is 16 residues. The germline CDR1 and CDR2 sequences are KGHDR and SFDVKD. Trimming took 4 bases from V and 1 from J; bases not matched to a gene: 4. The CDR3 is CATSDPGLAGTDTQYF. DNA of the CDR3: TGTGCCACCAGTGACCCCGGACTAGCGGGCACAGATACGCAGTATTTT.

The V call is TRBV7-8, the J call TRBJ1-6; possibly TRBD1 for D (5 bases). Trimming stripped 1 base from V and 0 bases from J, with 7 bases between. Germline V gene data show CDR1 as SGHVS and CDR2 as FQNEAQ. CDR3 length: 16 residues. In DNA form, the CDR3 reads TGTGCCAGCAGCTTAGACAGGAGCTCCTATAATTCACCCCTCCACTTT. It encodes CASSLDRSSYNSPLHF.

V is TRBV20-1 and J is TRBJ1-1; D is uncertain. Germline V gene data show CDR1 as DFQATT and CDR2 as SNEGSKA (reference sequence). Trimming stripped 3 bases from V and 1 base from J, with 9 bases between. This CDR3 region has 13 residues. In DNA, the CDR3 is TGCAGTGCTAGTGAGCGGCGGAACACTGAAGCTTTCTTT. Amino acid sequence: CSASERRNTEAFF.

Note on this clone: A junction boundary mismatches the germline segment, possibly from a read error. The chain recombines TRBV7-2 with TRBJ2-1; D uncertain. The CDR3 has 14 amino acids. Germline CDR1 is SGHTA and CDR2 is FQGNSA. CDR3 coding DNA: TGTGCCAGCACCTTAGGAAGAGGTACCAATGAGCAGTTCTTC. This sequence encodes CASTLGRGTNEQFF.